The 3 T cell receptor beta chains given below trace back to one sample, sequenced in a study of T cells after yellow fever vaccination. Using its own MiXCR run on the 5' RACE reads, TCRdb lists one record per CDR3 protein. The sample consists of around 320,000 distinct CDR3 sequences, approximately 4% of them appearing once. The specimen was PBMCs, collected 15 days after the yellow fever booster vaccination. Receptors were obtained from a man younger than 35 who received the YFV17D yellow fever vaccine.

The table lists this clonotype with a few counts. The chain combines TRBV27 with TRBJ1-4; no reliable D call. From germline, CDR1 is MNHEY and CDR2 SMNVEV (reference sequence). The V and J ends lost 10 bases and 6 bases respectively, with 15 bases between them. CDR3 length: 13 residues. CDR3 bases: TGTGCCACCTCGCTACGACGGGATGAAAAACTGTTTTTT. Protein product: CATSLRRDEKLFF.

A few counts support this clonotype. The V and J genes are TRBV5-6 and TRBJ2-7, with D unclear. The CDR3 sequence is 12 residues long. Trimming took off 1 base at V and 3 bases at J, with 5 bases between the two ends. Germline V gives CDR1 SGHDT, CDR2 YYEEEE. The CDR3 region is CASSLFSYEQYV. Written as DNA, the CDR3 is TGTGCCAGCAGCTTGTTTAGCTACGAGCAGTACGTC.

The table lists this clonotype with a few counts. The chain couples TRBV15 to TRBJ1-5, with 7 bases aligning to TRBD1. The V gene's germline CDR1 is LNHNV and CDR2 YYDKDF (reference sequence). Losses at the gene ends were 5 bases for V and 2 bases for J; bases not matched to a gene: 18. The length of the CDR3 is 19 residues. CDR3 region: CATSPSPLGDRVGNQPQHF. DNA for the CDR3: TGTGCCACCAGCCCCTCTCCGCTCGGAGACAGGGTGGGCAATCAGCCCCAGCATTTT.